The next 23 T cell receptor beta chains were all read from a single sample in a study of T cell changes during pregnancy in multiple sclerosis. Profiling relied on immunoSEQ multiplex PCR, and the TCRdb table lists in-frame clones only, not all of them. The sample lists over 45,000 clones; 92% were seen once. Sample: peripheral blood, taken in the third trimester of pregnancy. The receptors were sampled from a female donor in good health, enrolled as a control in a pregnancy study.

The J gene is TRBJ1-1, the V gene TRBV29-1; D is unresolved. Germline CDR1 is SQVTM and CDR2 is ANQGSEA. This CDR3 is built from 13 residues. V lost 4 bases and J lost 0, with 9 bases in between. CDR3 sequence: CSVVTSLNTEAFF. CDR3 nucleotide sequence: TGCAGCGTTGTTACCAGTTTGAACACTGAAGCTTTCTTT. Complete variable domain (other parts from reference TRBV29-1 and TRBJ1-1): SAVISQKPSRDICQRGTSLTIQCQVDSQVTMMFWYRQQPGQSLTLIATANQGSEATYESGFVIDKFPISRPNLTFSTLTVSNMSPEDSSIYLCSVVTSLNTEAFFGQGTRLTVV.

The CDR3 DNA reads as TGCAGCGTTTCCGGGACTAGCGGGAGGGCCGACGAGCAGTACTTC. Its protein product is CSVSGTSGRADEQYF. The chain recombines TRBV29-1 with TRBJ2-5; 16 positions match TRBD2. The J call may be in error: the DNA end matches TRBJ2-7 better. The V gene's germline CDR1 is SQVTM and CDR2 ANQGSEA. The CDR3 length is 15 residues.

V gene TRBV4-1 combines with J gene TRBJ2-1; TRBD2 matches at 13 bases. The CDR3 extends over 20 amino acids. The ends lost 4 bases at V and 0 bases at J; junction bases unmatched: 12. Germline V gene lookup returns CDR1 MGHRA and CDR2 YSYEKL. CDR3 in amino acids: CASSPSGLAGARSSYNEQFF. The CDR3 coding sequence is TGCGCCAGCAGCCCTTCAGGACTAGCGGGGGCTAGGAGCTCCTACAATGAGCAGTTCTTC.

This rearrangement joins TRBV28 to TRBJ1-1; no definite D call. CDR1 MDHEN and CDR2 SYDVKM come from the germline V gene. The CDR3 spans 13 residues. Trimming pared 6 bases from V and 7 bases from J, leaving 15 bases between. Here the CDR3 DNA reads TGTGCCAGCAGCCCATCTTCTAACGTTGAAGCTTTCTTT. It specifies CASSPSSNVEAFF.

The V gene is TRBV4-1, the J gene TRBJ2-5, with 8 bases identical to TRBD2. After removal of 3 bases from V and 2 bases from J, the junction contained 5 bases not matched to a gene. CDR3 length: 15 residues. The germline gives CDR1 MGHRA, CDR2 YSYEKL. DNA for the CDR3: TGCGCCAGCAGCCACCCCGGGGGGGTACAAGAGACCCAGTACTTC. Translating it yields CASSHPGGVQETQYF.

The chain couples TRBV10-1 to TRBJ1-5; 8 nucleotides agree with TRBD1. This CDR3 contains 15 residues. The germline CDR1 and CDR2 sequences are WNHNN and SYGVQD (reference sequence). The trim removed 9 bases at V and 1 base at J, leaving 8 bases unmatched. As DNA, the CDR3 is TGCGCCAGACGAACGACAGGGGTGAGCAATCAGCCCCAGCATTTT. Translation: CARRTTGVSNQPQHF.

The chain uses TRBV10-2 and TRBJ1-2; 8 bases agree with TRBD1. The V gene end was trimmed by 10 bases and the J gene end by 7 bases; junction bases not matched to a gene: 5. The germline gives CDR1 WSHSY, CDR2 SAAADI. The CDR3 totals 11 residues. The CDR3 DNA follows: TGCGCCACCTTAGACAGGGGTGGCTACACCTTC. Amino acid sequence: CATLDRGGYTF.

The chain carries TRBV12-5 and TRBJ1-5; TRBD1 matches at 10 bases. The CDR3 sequence is 16 residues long. Germline values: CDR1 LGHNT, CDR2 FRNRAP. V shed 5 bases and J 4 bases; nucleotides not matched to a gene: 8. The chain's CDR3 is CASGPRTGGSNQPQHF. For the CDR3, the DNA is TGTGCTAGTGGTCCTCGGACAGGGGGAAGTAATCAGCCCCAGCATTTT.

The V and J genes are TRBV9 and TRBJ2-5, with 9 bases identical to TRBD2. The end of the DNA aligns better with TRBJ2-7, so the J call may be wrong. This CDR3 is built from 15 residues. Germline V gene data show CDR1 as SGDLS and CDR2 as YYNGEE. CDR3 sequence reads: CASSLGTSTSYEQYF. The CDR3 nucleotides read TGTGCCAGCAGCCTCGGGACTAGCACCTCCTACGAGCAGTACTTC.

The chain employs TRBV5-4 and TRBJ1-5, with D perhaps TRBD1 (5 bases). V was trimmed by 3 bases and J by 7 bases, leaving 14 bases between them. The germline gives CDR1 SGHNT, CDR2 YYREEE (reference sequence). This CDR3 has 14 residues. The CDR3 nucleotides are TGTGCCAGCAGCTGGGGGGGGGAAGGACAGCCCCAGCATTTT. Translation gives CASSWGGEGQPQHF.

CDR3 loop: CASSRFPIQGTTDTQYF. The CDR3 DNA reads as TGTGCCAGCAGCCGATTTCCCATACAGGGGACCACAGATACGCAGTATTTT. V and J are TRBV9 and TRBJ2-3; 7 bases line up with TRBD1. Germline V gene data show CDR1 as SGDLS and CDR2 as YYNGEE. The CDR3 consists of 17 residues. J lost 2 bases, V lost 4 bases, and 13 bases had no gene match.

The chain carries TRBV5-4 and TRBJ2-7; 11 nucleotides line up with TRBD1. There are 14 residues in the CDR3. The germline V gene has CDR1 SGHNT and CDR2 YYREEE (reference sequence). With V trimmed by 3 bases and J by 3 bases, 2 bases remained unmatched. The CDR3 DNA reads TGTGCCAGCAGCTACGGGACAGGGGGCTACGAGCAGTACTTC. This sequence encodes CASSYGTGGYEQYF.

The J gene is TRBJ2-6, the V gene TRBV18, with 8 bases aligning to TRBD1. V trimming: 4 bases; J trimming: 5 bases; junction bases outside the gene matches: 4. CDR3 length: 15 amino acids. In germline, CDR1 is KGHSH, CDR2 LQKENI. This chain's CDR3 is CASSLRTGRANVLTF. As DNA, the CDR3 is TGTGCCAGCTCACTTCGGACAGGGAGGGCCAACGTCCTGACTTTC.

V and J are TRBV6-1 and TRBJ2-7; D is perhaps TRBD1 or TRBD2 (5 bases each). Germline CDR1 reads MNHNS; CDR2 reads SASEGT. The CDR3 is 13 amino acids. CDR3 region: CASSERGPSFGEV. The CDR3, as DNA: TGTGCCAGCAGTGAAAGGGGACCCTCGTTCGGGGAGGTC.

The chain has TRBV18 and TRBJ1-2; 9 nucleotides align to TRBD1. The CDR3 loop spans 13 amino acids. Germline V gene lookup returns CDR1 KGHSH and CDR2 LQKENI. Trimming took 3 bases from V and 12 from J; bases not matched to a gene: 8. The CDR3 spells CASSPQGQGLNTF. The CDR3 region has the DNA TGTGCCAGCTCACCGCAGGGACAGGGTCTAAACACCTTC.

The V and J genes are TRBV2 and TRBJ2-3; 13 bases fit TRBD2. CDR1 is SNHLY, CDR2 FYNNEI, per germline. The CDR3 has 16 residues. Unmatched junction bases numbered 6, after V lost 7 bases and J lost 2 bases. As DNA, the CDR3 is TGTGCCAGCATCAAAGGACTAGCGGGAGACACAGATACGCAGTATTTT. It is translated as CASIKGLAGDTDTQYF. The full variable domain, rest sourced from reference TRBV2 and TRBJ2-3, is EPEVTQTPSHQVTQMGQEVILRCVPISNHLYFYWYRQILGQKVEFLVSFYNNEISEKSEIFDDQFSVERPDGSNFTLKIRSTKLEDSAMYFCASIKGLAGDTDTQYFGPGTRLTVL.

The chain uses TRBV2 and TRBJ2-3, with 8 bases matching TRBD2. This CDR3 is built from 15 residues. Germline loops: CDR1 SNHLY, CDR2 FYNNEI. V lost 3 bases to trimming and J lost 1 base; unmatched junction nucleotides: 3. The CDR3 sequence is CASSDKLAGTDTQYF. The CDR3 DNA sequence: TGTGCCAGCAGTGATAAACTAGCGGGCACAGATACGCAGTATTTT.

The chain links TRBV4-3 to TRBJ1-1; D not resolved. The ends were cut back, 5 bases at V and 6 bases at J, with 19 bases in the middle. CDR1 is LGHNA and CDR2 is YSLEER in the germline V gene. The CDR3 extends over 15 amino acids. The CDR3 bases are TGCGCCAGCAGCTATCAAGAGGCAGCGGGTTCTGAAGCTTTCTTT. Amino acid sequence: CASSYQEAAGSEAFF.

This clone was seen many times. The CDR3 DNA is TGTGCCAGCAGTTACGTGACTAGCGGGAGAAGAACTACGGGGAATGAGCAGTTCTTC. This sequence encodes CASSYVTSGRRTTGNEQFF. This sequence joins TRBV6-7 and TRBJ2-1; 12 nucleotides align to TRBD2. TRBV6-7 is an ORF, with its function uncertain. The CDR3 runs to 19 residues. V shed 2 bases and J 7 bases; nucleotides not matched to a gene: 15.

V gene TRBV2 combines with J gene TRBJ2-7; 7 positions match TRBD1. The V gene end was trimmed by 6 bases and the J gene end by 2 bases; junction bases not matched to a gene: 4. The CDR3 contains 13 residues. The germline CDR1 and CDR2 sequences are SNHLY and FYNNEI. The CDR3 DNA sequence: TGTGCCAGCAGGTCCGGGACAGCCTACGAGCAGTACTTC. Protein product: CASRSGTAYEQYF.

V usage is TRBV28 and J usage is TRBJ1-2; TRBD1 agrees at 7 bases. The junction had 9 bases not matched to a gene; V was cut back by 6 bases and J by 5 bases. The length of the CDR3 is 14 residues. CDR1 and CDR2 from the germline V gene are MDHEN and SYDVKM. DNA of the CDR3: TGTGCCAGCAGAGAAGGGGGCGGTGATTATGGCTACACCTTC. Protein product: CASREGGGDYGYTF.

This chain joins TRBV13 and TRBJ1-3; maybe TRBD1 (6 bases). The CDR3 totals 16 residues. The germline V gene encodes CDR1 PRHDT and CDR2 FYEKMQ (reference sequence). Trimming took off 6 bases at V and 0 bases at J, with 15 bases between the two ends. For the CDR3, the DNA is TGTGCCAGCAGATTCGGACAGTCGTACTCTGGAAACACCATATATTTT. Its translation is CASRFGQSYSGNTIYF. The full variable domain, completed using reference TRBV13 and TRBJ1-3, is AAGVIQSPRHLIKEKRETATLKCYPIPRHDTVYWYQQGPGQDPQFLISFYEKMQSDKGSIPDRFSAQQFSDYHSELNMSSLELGDSALYFCASRFGQSYSGNTIYFGEGSWLTVV.

The chain joins TRBV2 to TRBJ2-1, with 8 bases lining up with TRBD2. The CDR3 consists of 15 residues. Germline V gene lookup returns CDR1 SNHLY and CDR2 FYNNEI. V trimming: 7 bases; J trimming: 4 bases; junction bases outside the gene matches: 9. The DNA for the CDR3 is TGTGCCAGCACCCGAAGCGGGGGAAGTTACAATGAGCAGTTCTTC. It is translated as CASTRSGGSYNEQFF.